This is a list of T cell receptor beta chains from one sample in a study of CD8 T cell repertoires and HIV-1 epitope variants. TCRdb's table, derived via immunoSEQ multiplex PCR, lists solely in-frame clones and lacks some. The sample consists of almost 6,000 clones, around 66% of them appearing once. Their antigens remain unidentified. Sample: cultured CD8+ T cells derived from PBMCs. The receptors stem from a male donor with HIV. Each CDR3 is given with its conserved first and last residue. Each record gives: V gene, D gene, J gene, clone size, CDR3 DNA, CDR3 protein. The D gene is left open where the match is weak. Clone size is stated in some rows and not others, as once, few, many or a class when expanded.

v_call: TRBV6-5; d_call: .; j_call: TRBJ2-5; clone_size: .; cdr3_nt: TGTGCCAGCAGTTACCTCGGGGCCTCTCGGGAGACCCAGTACTTC; cdr3_aa: CASSYLGASRETQYF
v_call: TRBV27; d_call: .; j_call: TRBJ1-1; clone_size: .; cdr3_nt: TGTGCCAGCAGTTTATACAGGAACACTGAAGCTTTCTTT; cdr3_aa: CASSLYRNTEAFF
v_call: TRBV13; d_call: TRBD2; j_call: TRBJ2-7; clone_size: .; cdr3_nt: TGTGCCAGCAGCTTAGAGGCGGGAGGTACCTACGAGCAGTACTTC; cdr3_aa: CASSLEAGGTYEQYF
v_call: TRBV4-1; d_call: .; j_call: TRBJ2-3; clone_size: .; cdr3_nt: TGCGCCAGCAGCCACGAAGAGGGGGGCCAGGCAGATACGCAGTATTTT; cdr3_aa: CASSHEEGGQADTQYF
v_call: TRBV7-9; d_call: .; j_call: TRBJ2-7; clone_size: .; cdr3_nt: TGTGCCAGCAGCTCGGACCCTCAGCCCGAGCAGTACTTC; cdr3_aa: CASSSDPQPEQYF
v_call: TRBV6-5; d_call: .; j_call: TRBJ1-1; clone_size: .; cdr3_nt: TGTGCCAGCAGTTGGGGCGAAAACACTGAAGCTTTCTTT; cdr3_aa: CASSWGENTEAFF
v_call: TRBV29-1; d_call: .; j_call: TRBJ1-2; clone_size: .; cdr3_nt: .; cdr3_aa: CSPRYQCFTF
v_call: TRBV5-1; d_call: .; j_call: TRBJ1-1; clone_size: .; cdr3_nt: TGCGCCAGCAGCTTTGGGTGGGAGAACACTGAAGCTTTCTTT; cdr3_aa: CASSFGWENTEAFF
v_call: TRBV7-6; d_call: TRBD2; j_call: TRBJ2-1; clone_size: .; cdr3_nt: TGTGCCAGCAGCTTAGGTGGCGGGAGGGCCGATGAGCAGTTCTTC; cdr3_aa: CASSLGGGRADEQFF
v_call: TRBV15; d_call: .; j_call: TRBJ1-4; clone_size: .; cdr3_nt: TGTGCCACCAGCAGGTATACGAGGACAACGGGCGAAAAACTGTTTTTT; cdr3_aa: CATSRYTRTTGEKLFF
v_call: TRBV6-5; d_call: .; j_call: TRBJ1-1; clone_size: .; cdr3_nt: TGTGCCAGTACGGGGCCGAACACTGAAGCTTTCTTT; cdr3_aa: CASTGPNTEAFF
v_call: TRBV4-1; d_call: .; j_call: TRBJ2-5; clone_size: .; cdr3_nt: TGCGCCAGCAGCCAATACGACTCGGCGCTGACTCAGGGGACCCAGTACTTC; cdr3_aa: CASSQYDSALTQGTQYF
v_call: TRBV5-8; d_call: .; j_call: TRBJ1-2; clone_size: .; cdr3_nt: TGTGCCAGCAGCTTGCGGGCGGGGGGCTACACCTTC; cdr3_aa: CASSLRAGGYTF
v_call: TRBV29-1; d_call: TRBD2; j_call: TRBJ2-3; clone_size: .; cdr3_nt: TGCAGCGTTGCCGCTTTCAGCGGGGGGTACGACAGCACAGATACGCAGTATTTT; cdr3_aa: CSVAAFSGGYDSTDTQYF
v_call: TRBV27; d_call: TRBD1; j_call: TRBJ1-2; clone_size: .; cdr3_nt: TGTGCCAGCAGTTATCGACAGGGGGCGGACTATGGCTACACCTTC; cdr3_aa: CASSYRQGADYGYTF
v_call: TRBV19; d_call: TRBD1; j_call: TRBJ1-1; clone_size: .; cdr3_nt: TGTGCCTTCTCAGGGGGCGCGGGGGCTTTCTTT; cdr3_aa: CAFSGGAGAFF
v_call: TRBV4-1; d_call: .; j_call: TRBJ2-7; clone_size: .; cdr3_nt: TGCGCCAGCAGCCAAGATGGGGGGTTCCCAACCTACGAGCAGTACTTC; cdr3_aa: CASSQDGGFPTYEQYF
v_call: TRBV5-1; d_call: .; j_call: TRBJ2-1; clone_size: .; cdr3_nt: TGCGCCAGCAGCTTAACTAGCTCCTTCCCCAATGAGCAGTTCTTC; cdr3_aa: CASSLTSSFPNEQFF
v_call: TRBV6-5; d_call: TRBD2; j_call: TRBJ2-7; clone_size: .; cdr3_nt: TGTGCCAGCAGTGCGGGGACTATCGAGCAGTACTTC; cdr3_aa: CASSAGTIEQYF
v_call: TRBV11-2; d_call: TRBD2; j_call: TRBJ2-5; clone_size: .; cdr3_nt: TGTGCCAGCAGCTCGGGACTAGCGGAACAAGAGACCCAGTACTTC; cdr3_aa: CASSSGLAEQETQYF
v_call: TRBV6-1; d_call: .; j_call: TRBJ2-7; clone_size: .; cdr3_nt: TGTGCCAGCAGTGAACACAGCTCCTACGAGCAGTACTTC; cdr3_aa: CASSEHSSYEQYF
v_call: TRBV29-1; d_call: .; j_call: TRBJ2-7; clone_size: .; cdr3_nt: TGCAGCGTTGCAGGGAACTCGTACGAGCAGTACTTC; cdr3_aa: CSVAGNSYEQYF
v_call: TRBV7-2; d_call: .; j_call: TRBJ2-7; clone_size: once; cdr3_nt: TGTGCCAGCAGCTTCCGCAACTACGAGCAGTACTTC; cdr3_aa: CASSFRNYEQYF